This TCR beta chain came from a study of beta chain features in type 1 diabetes. The CDR3 is made up of 16 amino acids. The J segment lost 4 bases and the V segment lost 3 bases, leaving 4 bases of the junction unmatched. As to this clone: The antigen remains undetermined.

Overall study findings and caveats: Equally in patients and controls, PCR might preferentially amplify shorter templates. Moderately but significantly shorter TCRB CDR3s were found in Type 1 diabetes patients in all four CD4+ subsets. The VDJ junctions of type 1 diabetes patients carried fewer insertions and more deletions.

It was via CD45RO/CCR7/CD25/CD127/CD95/CD27 that CD4+ naive, central memory, regulatory and stem cell-like memory cells were sorted. The whole isolated RNA underwent reverse transcription, so sequencing captured expressed TCRB transcripts. Method: immunoSEQ multiplex PCR; TCRdb's copy keeps in-frame clones and lacks some. The sample holds about 240,000 clones, around a quarter seen once. Sequences were obtained from central memory CD4+ T cells from blood. The rearrangement uses TRBV23-1 and TRBJ2-1; 12 bases align to TRBD2. TRBV23-1 is treated as an ORF (open reading frame) with a function not yet certain. The source is a man between 25 and 39 years old in good health. The DNA of the CDR3 is TGCGCCAGCAGTCATCTAGGACTAGCGGGATACAATGAGCAGTTCTTC. It specifies CASSHLGLAGYNEQFF.